The 9 T cell receptor beta chains below all came from one sample that was sequenced in a study of T cell responses to AZD1222 COVID-19 vaccine. The repertoire was sequenced with immunoSEQ multiplex PCR; TCRdb's copy has only in-frame clones and lacks some. The table has roughly 80,000 clones, 82% seen once. This material consisted of peripheral blood, taken on day 0 of AZD1222 vaccination. The receptors derive from an adult in good health.

The chain employs TRBV7-2 and TRBJ2-7; D may be TRBD1 or TRBD2 (5 bases each). Germline V gives CDR1 SGHTA, CDR2 FQGNSA. The CDR3 totals 17 residues. V was shortened by 2 bases and J by 5 bases, with 22 bases between the two germline ends. CDR3 in amino acids: CASSLSGTDFYLNEQYF. The CDR3 DNA is TGTGCCAGCAGCTTATCCGGGACGGATTTCTATTTGAACGAGCAGTACTTC.

This chain links TRBV5-6 with TRBJ1-6, with unresolved D. Germline CDR1 is SGHDT and CDR2 is YYEEEE. The CDR3 is 11 amino acids. Trimming took off 4 bases at V and 7 bases at J, with 3 bases between the two ends. CDR3 coding DNA: TGTGCCAGCAGCGGAAATTCACCCCTCCACTTT. This codes for CASSGNSPLHF.

This clone has a handful of counts. The chain recombines TRBV3-1 (or the pseudogene TRBV3-2) with TRBJ1-3; D not resolved. Trimming shortened V by 0 bases and J by 2 bases, and 11 bases separated the two germline ends. The CDR3 loop spans 16 amino acids. Germline CDR1 reads LGHDT; CDR2 reads YNNKEL (reference sequence). The CDR3 sequence: CASSQDAWLAGNTIYF. The DNA of the CDR3 is TGTGCCAGCAGCCAAGATGCTTGGCTAGCTGGAAACACCATATATTTT.

J is TRBJ2-7 and V is TRBV4-2; 8 bases are shared with TRBD1. With 1 base clipped from V and 4 bases from J, the junction kept 3 bases outside the gene matches. The CDR3 totals 14 residues. Per germline, CDR1 LGHNA and CDR2 YNFKEQ. DNA of the CDR3: TGTGCCAGCAGCCAAGCGACAGGGGAATACGAGCAGTACTTC. The encoded protein is CASSQATGEYEQYF.

The chain carries TRBV10-1 and TRBJ1-5, with a tentative D call TRBD1 (5 bases). Per the germline V gene, CDR1 is WNHNN and CDR2 is SYGVQD (reference sequence). V was trimmed by 2 bases and J by 5 bases, leaving 10 bases between them. The CDR3 spans 14 residues. CDR3 sequence reads: CASSENRGYQPQHF. CDR3 nucleotides: TGCGCCAGCAGTGAGAATCGGGGGTATCAGCCCCAGCATTTT.

V usage is TRBV7-9 and J usage is TRBJ1-2; 7 bases line up with TRBD1. The CDR3 covers 17 residues. CDR1 and CDR2 from the germline V gene are SEHNR and FQNEAQ (reference sequence). J was trimmed by 2 bases and V by 5 bases; bases with no gene match: 14. The DNA of the CDR3 is TGTGCCAGCAGCCTCGTCGACCTCCGACAGGGAAACTATGGCTACACCTTC. Translated: CASSLVDLRQGNYGYTF.

The chain joins TRBV4-1 to TRBJ2-5, with D perhaps given as TRBD1 or TRBD2 (5 bases each). This CDR3 is built from 15 residues. V was cut by 5 bases and J by 7 bases, with 20 bases left in between. Per the germline V gene, CDR1 is MGHRA and CDR2 is YSYEKL. The CDR3 DNA reads TGCGCCAGCAGCAATCCGGGACGGAAAATTGGGACCCAGTACTTC. It encodes CASSNPGRKIGTQYF.

This rearrangement joins TRBV7-2 to TRBJ2-7; perhaps TRBD2 as D (5 bases). The CDR3 is 16 residues long. Trimming cost V 2 bases and J 2 bases, with 16 bases left between them. From germline, CDR1 is SGHTA and CDR2 FQGNSA. The CDR3 spells CASSLNELRDPYEQYF. In nucleotides, the CDR3 is TGTGCCAGCAGCTTAAATGAGCTGAGGGATCCCTACGAGCAGTACTTC.

This CDR3 is CASSPPDGSGRYGYTF. CDR3 sequence (DNA): TGTGCCAGCAGCCCCCCGGACGGAAGCGGGAGATATGGCTACACCTTC. This rearrangement joins TRBV13 to TRBJ1-2, with unresolved D. The germline V gene has CDR1 PRHDT and CDR2 FYEKMQ (reference sequence). The CDR3 is 16 residues long. V was shortened by 5 bases and J by 5 bases, with 21 bases between the two germline ends.